The 17 T cell receptor beta chains below all came from one sample that was sequenced in a study of cytomegalovirus exposure and HLA in healthy donors. PCR was performed using 60 Vbeta and 13 Jbeta primers. Sequencing was performed with immunoSEQ multiplex PCR; in TCRdb, only in-frame clones are kept and a portion is missing. The sample has under 150,000 clones, 80% to 85% seen once. Sequencing was carried out using PBMCs. These receptors all stem from a man aged 18 to 35 in good health and CMV-seronegative.

This clone was picked up a small number of times. The chain is built from TRBV7-9 and TRBJ1-2; 7 bases align to TRBD1. V was clipped by 5 bases and J by 8 bases; unmatched bases: 8. This CDR3 comprises 13 residues. The germline gives CDR1 SEHNR, CDR2 FQNEAQ (reference sequence). DNA for the CDR3: TGTGCCAGCAGCGGGCGGACAGGCAGCGGCTACACCTTC. The encoded protein is CASSGRTGSGYTF.

V usage is TRBV10-2 and J usage is TRBJ2-7; 7 bases are shared with TRBD1. V shed 9 bases, J shed 1 base, and the junction held 9 bases outside the gene matches. CDR1 and CDR2 (germline): WSHSY, SAAADI. The CDR3 contains 14 residues. For the CDR3, the DNA is TGCGCCAGTCGAAACAGGGGCGAGTCCTACGAGCAGTACTTC. This codes for CASRNRGESYEQYF.

The J gene is TRBJ1-1, the V gene TRBV7-3; 8 bases line up with TRBD1. V lost 2 bases and J lost 7; bases outside the gene matches: 3. The CDR3 length is 13 residues. The V gene's germline CDR1 is SGHTA and CDR2 FQGTGA. CDR3 coding DNA: TGTGCCAGCAGCTTAGGGACAGGAAATGAAGCTTTCTTT. The encoded protein is CASSLGTGNEAFF.

This chain connects TRBV18 to TRBJ2-3; TRBD2 matches 11 bases. The junction had 21 bases not matched to a gene; V was cut back by 8 bases and J by 5 bases. CDR3 length: 19 residues. The germline V gene has CDR1 KGHSH and CDR2 LQKENI. The CDR3 DNA follows: TGTGCCAGCGCACAGGGAGGGCTCACTAGCGGGGGCCCTCGAGATACGCAGTATTTT. As protein: CASAQGGLTSGGPRDTQYF.

This clone was observed a few times. This sequence joins TRBV19 and TRBJ2-5; TRBD2 agrees at 8 bases. The CDR3 has 16 residues. With V trimmed by 3 bases and J by 5 bases, 11 bases remained unmatched. Looked up from germline, CDR1 is LNHDA and CDR2 is SQIVND (reference sequence). CDR3 coding DNA: TGTGCCAGTAGTATCCTCGGCGGGGGGCTGGGTGAGACCCAGTACTTC. Encoded protein: CASSILGGGLGETQYF. The full variable domain, with the rest looked up from reference TRBV19 and TRBJ2-5, is DGGITQSPKYLFRKEGQNVTLSCEQNLNHDAMYWYRQDPGQGLRLIYYSQIVNDFQKGDIAEGYSVSREKKESFPLTVTSAQKNPTAFYLCASSILGGGLGETQYFGPGTRLLVL.

This clone was seen a single time. The chain couples TRBV29-1 to TRBJ1-1, with D unresolved. The length of the CDR3 is 11 residues. Germline V gives CDR1 SQVTM, CDR2 ANQGSEA. The V end lost 7 bases, the J end lost 10 bases, and 16 bases lay between the germline ends. In DNA, the CDR3 is TGCAGCGCTATACTGACTTCGGTAGCTTTCTTT. Translating gives CSAILTSVAFF.

This clone was recorded a few times. The genes are TRBV30 and TRBJ1-1; TRBD1 matches at 7 bases. The CDR3 consists of 14 residues. CDR1 is GTSNPN and CDR2 is SVGIG in the germline V gene (reference sequence). Trimming removed 3 bases from V and 2 bases from J; junction bases left unmatched: 6. CDR3 DNA sequence: TGTGCCTGGAGCGTAGGGACAGTTAACACTGAAGCTTTCTTT. Translation gives CAWSVGTVNTEAFF.

A few counts support this clone. The J gene is TRBJ2-1, the V gene TRBV9; D is perhaps TRBD1 (5 bases). Looked up from germline, CDR1 is SGDLS and CDR2 is YYNGEE. CDR3 size: 17 residues. Deletions cut 2 bases from V and 6 bases from J, with 21 bases between. CDR3 region: CASSVRPHEDRSNEQFF. As DNA, the CDR3 is TGTGCCAGCAGCGTCCGACCTCACGAAGACAGATCCAATGAGCAGTTCTTC.

This chain joins TRBV2 and TRBJ2-7; the D gene is possibly TRBD1 (6 bases). V was pared by 0 bases and J by 6 bases, with 18 bases between. The germline gives CDR1 SNHLY, CDR2 FYNNEI. The CDR3 is 16 amino acids. The CDR3 DNA is TGTGCCAGCAGTGAAGCGGTCCCCAGGGGATCGGTCGAGCAGTACTTC. This encodes CASSEAVPRGSVEQYF.

Only a few counts were recorded for this clone. This sequence joins TRBV18 and TRBJ2-2, with no clear D. Germline V gene data show CDR1 as KGHSH and CDR2 as LQKENI. CDR3 length: 15 residues. Trimming stripped 6 bases from V and 2 bases from J, with 13 bases between. The chain's CDR3 is CASSPLQVNTGELFF. For the CDR3, the DNA is TGTGCCAGCTCTCCCCTTCAGGTCAACACCGGGGAGCTGTTTTTT.

The rearrangement links TRBV6-5 to TRBJ1-5; the match to TRBD1 covers 7 bases. The J segment lost 4 bases and the V segment lost 5 bases, leaving 5 bases of the junction unmatched. Looked up from germline, CDR1 is MNHEY and CDR2 is SVGAGI. The CDR3 has 14 residues. The CDR3 region has the DNA TGTGCCAGCAGTCCCGGGACAGCTAATCAGCCCCAGCATTTT. This gives the protein CASSPGTANQPQHF.

The chain is built from TRBV27 and TRBJ1-1, with 12 bases matching TRBD1. The CDR3 extends over 16 amino acids. Unmatched junction bases numbered 14, after V lost 10 bases and J lost 5 bases. The germline V gene has CDR1 MNHEY and CDR2 SMNVEV (reference sequence). The CDR3 nucleotides read TGTGCCACCCAAACCGGGACAGGGGGCTTTCTGACTGAAGCTTTCTTT. Protein: CATQTGTGGFLTEAFF.

The CDR3 spells CASTSLYSNQPQHF. CDR3 sequence (DNA): TGTGCCAGCACCTCACTCTATAGCAATCAGCCCCAGCATTTT. The chain links TRBV7-8 to TRBJ1-5; D uncertain. The CDR3 is 14 amino acids. V lost 7 bases, J lost 0 bases, and 10 bases lay in between. Germline CDR1 reads SGHVS; CDR2 reads FQNEAQ.

The J gene is TRBJ2-3, the V gene TRBV29-1, with 9 positions matching TRBD2. The CDR3 runs to 13 residues. The V gene's germline CDR1 is SQVTM and CDR2 ANQGSEA. With V trimmed by 4 bases and J by 5 bases, 4 bases remained unmatched. The CDR3 coding sequence is TGCAGCGTTGGGGCGGGGGGGCAAGATACGCAGTATTTT. Its translation is CSVGAGGQDTQYF.

This clone was recorded once. This chain joins TRBV5-6 and TRBJ1-1; D ambiguous. This CDR3 region has 15 residues. The V end lost 1 base, the J end lost 5 bases, and 15 bases lay between the germline ends. Per germline, CDR1 SGHDT and CDR2 YYEEEE. CDR3: CASSLYGSPRTEAFF. CDR3 nucleotides: TGTGCCAGCAGCTTGTACGGCAGCCCGAGGACTGAAGCTTTCTTT.

The chain has TRBV15 and TRBJ1-2, with TRBD1 matching over 8 bases. From germline, CDR1 is LNHNV and CDR2 YYDKDF (reference sequence). The CDR3 is 14 residues long. Trimming cost V 0 bases and J 4 bases; bases outside gene matches: 1. In DNA form, the CDR3 reads TGTGCCACCAGCAGAGACGGGACAGGCTATGGCTACACCTTC. It specifies CATSRDGTGYGYTF. Filled out from reference TRBV15 and TRBJ1-2, the complete variable domain reads DAMVIQNPRYQVTQFGKPVTLSCSQTLNHNVMYWYQQKSSQAPKLLFHYYDKDFNNEADTPDNFQSRRPNTSFCFLDIRSPGLGDTAMYLCATSRDGTGYGYTFGSGTRLTVV.

This rearrangement joins TRBV18 to TRBJ2-1; D ambiguous. With 3 bases removed from V and 9 bases from J, the gap between germline ends came to 15 bases. Germline V gene lookup returns CDR1 KGHSH and CDR2 LQKENI. The CDR3 contains 14 residues. In nucleotides, the CDR3 is TGTGCCAGCTCACCCCTTCCGACGGGTGCTGAGCAGTTCTTC. This encodes CASSPLPTGAEQFF.